This T cell receptor beta chain was recorded in a study of blood T cell repertoires in COVID-19. Study-level information: The United States, Italy and Spain provided the acute and convalescent COVID-19 samples. The cDNA or gDNA used as material had been derived from T cells, B-cell-depleted T cells, or PBMCs.

The ends were cut back, 1 base at V and 10 bases at J, with 11 bases in the middle. This CDR3 comprises 14 residues. Germline V gives CDR1 SEHNR, CDR2 FQNEAQ (reference sequence). Original processing notes: Nucleated cell counts were estimated from reference gene primer amplification. Profiled with immunoSEQ multiplex PCR; TCRdb holds only in-frame clones, not every one. The V and J calls and the clone size are those of that table, but D and trimming were determined from the DNA. This sample has about 150,000 clones; approximately 86% occur once, and the top ten carry approximately 2.3%. Sample: peripheral blood. The TCR was taken from an older woman with acute or convalescent COVID-19. The rearrangement joins TRBV7-9 to TRBJ1-6; D call uncertain. CDR3 sequence reads: CASSLGAVKSPLHF. The CDR3, as DNA: TGTGCCAGCAGCTTAGGGGCAGTTAAATCACCCCTCCACTTT.